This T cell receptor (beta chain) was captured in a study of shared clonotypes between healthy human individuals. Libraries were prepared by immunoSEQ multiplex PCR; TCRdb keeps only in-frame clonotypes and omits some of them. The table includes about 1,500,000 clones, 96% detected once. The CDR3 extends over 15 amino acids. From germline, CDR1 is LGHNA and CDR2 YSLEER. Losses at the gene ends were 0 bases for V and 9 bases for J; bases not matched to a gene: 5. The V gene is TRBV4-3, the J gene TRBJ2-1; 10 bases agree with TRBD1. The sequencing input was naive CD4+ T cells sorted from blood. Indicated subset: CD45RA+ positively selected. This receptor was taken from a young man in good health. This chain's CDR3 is CASSQDGTGDGEQFF. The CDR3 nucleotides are TGCGCCAGCAGCCAAGATGGGACAGGGGATGGTGAGCAGTTCTTC.